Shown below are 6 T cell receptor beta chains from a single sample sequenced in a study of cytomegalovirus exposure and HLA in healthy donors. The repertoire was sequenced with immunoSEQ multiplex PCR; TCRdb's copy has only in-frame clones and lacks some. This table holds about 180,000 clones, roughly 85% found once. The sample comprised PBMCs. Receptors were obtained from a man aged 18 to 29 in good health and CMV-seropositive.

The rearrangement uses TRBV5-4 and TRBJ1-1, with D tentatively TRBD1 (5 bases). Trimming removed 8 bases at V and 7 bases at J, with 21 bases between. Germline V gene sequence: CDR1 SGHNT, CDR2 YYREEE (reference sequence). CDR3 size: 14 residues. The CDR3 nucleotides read TGTGCCAGAGACGGGGGAAGGTCCGCAGGTGAAGCTTTCTTT. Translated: CARDGGRSAGEAFF.

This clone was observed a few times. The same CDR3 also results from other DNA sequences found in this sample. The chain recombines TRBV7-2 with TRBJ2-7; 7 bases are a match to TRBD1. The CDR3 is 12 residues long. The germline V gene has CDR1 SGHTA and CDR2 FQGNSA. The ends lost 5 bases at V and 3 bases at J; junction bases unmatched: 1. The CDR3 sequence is CASSRQGYEQYF. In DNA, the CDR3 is TGTGCCAGCAGCCGACAGGGCTACGAGCAGTACTTC.

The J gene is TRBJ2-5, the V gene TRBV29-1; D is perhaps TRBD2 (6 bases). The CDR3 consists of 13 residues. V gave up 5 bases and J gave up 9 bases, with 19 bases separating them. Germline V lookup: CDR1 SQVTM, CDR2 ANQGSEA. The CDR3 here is CSVLSQVGGSQYF. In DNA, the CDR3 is TGCAGCGTTCTCTCGCAGGTTGGGGGGTCCCAGTACTTC.

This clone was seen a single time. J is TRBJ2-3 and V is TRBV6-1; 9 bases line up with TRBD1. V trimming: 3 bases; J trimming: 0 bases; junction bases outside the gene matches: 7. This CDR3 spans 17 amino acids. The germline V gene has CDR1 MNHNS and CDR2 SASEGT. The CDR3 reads CASSELQGAISTDTQYF. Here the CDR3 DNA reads TGTGCCAGCAGTGAGCTACAGGGGGCAATTAGCACAGATACGCAGTATTTT.

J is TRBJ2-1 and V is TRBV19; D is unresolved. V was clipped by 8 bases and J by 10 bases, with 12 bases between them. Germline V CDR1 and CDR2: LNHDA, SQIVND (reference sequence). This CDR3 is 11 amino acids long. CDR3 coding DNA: TGTGCCAGTCTGGCGGCAGAAGAGCAGTTCTTC. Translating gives CASLAAEEQFF.

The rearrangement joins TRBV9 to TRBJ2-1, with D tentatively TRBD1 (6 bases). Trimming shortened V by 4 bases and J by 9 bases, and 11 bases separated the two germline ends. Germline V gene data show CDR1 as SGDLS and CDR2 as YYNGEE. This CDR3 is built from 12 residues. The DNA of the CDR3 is TGTGCCAGCAGCACACAGGGTTTTGAGCAGTTCTTC. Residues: CASSTQGFEQFF.